This paragraph covers one TCR beta chain sequence. In the source study's methods: Researchers report that nucleated cell counts were estimated from reference gene primer amplification. Only in-frame clones appear in the TCRdb table, and some are missing; sequencing was by immunoSEQ multiplex PCR. D and trimming come from the DNA, and the V and J calls and clone size come from that table. The repertoire holds some 190,000 clones, with around nine tenths as singletons. The data originate from a study of blood T cell repertoires in COVID-19. Overall study context: COVID-19 samples collected from the United States, Italy and Spain covered acute and convalescent phases. T cells, B-cell-depleted T cells, or PBMCs provided the cDNA or gDNA that served as material.

V was clipped by 2 bases and J by 7 bases, with 6 bases between them. The CDR3 loop spans 12 amino acids. Input material: peripheral blood. The chain is built from TRBV12-3 or TRBV12-4 and TRBJ1-5; D not certain. The sequence was obtained from a man younger than 30 with active or convalescent COVID-19. CDR3 DNA: TGTGCCAGCAGTTTAAGAGCGCAGCCCCAGCATTTT. Its translation: CASSLRAQPQHF.